A single sample gave rise to the 27 T cell receptor beta chains below, sequenced in a study of PD-1 blockade in classical Hodgkin lymphoma (dated by TCRdb to 2020 to 2021). The sample's time point label is to be understood as: cycle 1 day 1 (C1D1), immediately before nivolumab initiation. Every trial patient had relapsed following autologous stem cell transplantation, and prior brentuximab vedotin exposure was what differed among cohorts A, B and C. A Miltenyi CD4+ T cell isolation kit was used for magnetic negative selection to purify CD4+ T cells from thawed PBMCs. Library method: the immunoSEQ multiplex PCR assay. The table was pulled from immuneACCESS by TCRdb, which kept in-frame rearrangements only. Such tables lose some clones; where checked, under half of the loss comes from unresolved V genes, and the rest has no known cause. This sample comprises some 10,000 clones, 74% of them detected only once. Around 4% of the sample rests with the top ten.

This material consisted of CD4+ T cells from blood, taken at baseline. The source is a human donor with classical Hodgkin lymphoma.

V and J are TRBV29-1 and TRBJ1-2; 7 bases are shared with TRBD1. V gave up 5 bases and J gave up 7 bases; unmatched junction bases: 4. Germline values: CDR1 SQVTM, CDR2 ANQGSEA. This CDR3 spans 11 amino acids. CDR3 in DNA: TGCAGCGTTCGACAGGGTATTGGCTACACCTTC. It yields the protein CSVRQGIGYTF.

V is TRBV5-6 and J is TRBJ1-5, with a possible D match to TRBD1 (5 bases). Trimming removed 5 bases from V and 1 base from J, with 13 bases in between. In germline, CDR1 is SGHDT, CDR2 YYEEEE. The CDR3 consists of 15 residues. CDR3 sequence (DNA): TGTGCCAGCAGTCTTACAGGACGGAGCAATCAGCCCCAGCATTTT. Encoded protein: CASSLTGRSNQPQHF.

This clone occurred a few times. V is TRBV28 and J is TRBJ2-1, with 7 bases fitting TRBD1. J was trimmed by 5 bases and V by 4 bases; bases with no gene match: 11. The CDR3 contains 16 residues. Germline-derived CDR1 and CDR2 are MDHEN and SYDVKM. CDR3: CASSYMSGGLNNEQFF. In DNA, the CDR3 is TGTGCCAGCAGTTACATGTCAGGGGGTCTCAACAATGAGCAGTTCTTC.

The chain employs TRBV27 and TRBJ2-1; D is possibly TRBD1 or TRBD2 (6 bases each). CDR1 is MNHEY, CDR2 SMNVEV, per germline (reference sequence). This CDR3 is 16 amino acids long. The ends were cut back, 7 bases at V and 2 bases at J, with 18 bases in the middle. As DNA, the CDR3 is TGTGCCAGCAAGCAGGAGGGGGAGAACGCCTACAATGAGCAGTTCTTC. The encoded protein is CASKQEGENAYNEQFF.

The table lists this clone with a few counts. V usage is TRBV19 and J usage is TRBJ1-5, with D perhaps TRBD1 (5 bases). The CDR3 contains 15 residues. CDR1 and CDR2 from the germline V gene are LNHDA and SQIVND (reference sequence). Trimming removed 10 bases at V and 1 base at J, with 17 bases between. In DNA form, the CDR3 reads TGTGCCACCTCCCCAAAGACAGCCAGCAATCAGCCCCAGCATTTT. Translating it yields CATSPKTASNQPQHF.

V and J are TRBV5-6 and TRBJ1-2; D is unclear. Per germline, CDR1 SGHDT and CDR2 YYEEEE. V lost 4 bases and J lost 8, with 15 bases in between. There are 13 residues in the CDR3. The CDR3 spells CASSPDSVGGYTF. The CDR3 bases are TGTGCCAGCAGCCCTGACTCGGTTGGGGGCTACACCTTC.

The V call is TRBV29-1, the J call TRBJ2-3; tentative D call: TRBD1 (5 bases). The CDR3 length is 13 residues. The V end lost 5 bases, the J end lost 2 bases, and 11 bases lay between the germline ends. Germline lookup yields CDR1 SQVTM and CDR2 ANQGSEA. The CDR3 protein is CSVYKQDTDTQYF. CDR3 coding DNA: TGCAGCGTTTATAAACAGGACACAGATACGCAGTATTTT.

This clone was detected a few times. Other DNA sequences from this sample encode an identical CDR3 as well. The gene calls are TRBV10-3 and TRBJ1-4; possibly TRBD1 for D (5 bases). This CDR3 spans 13 amino acids. Germline CDR1 reads ENHRY; CDR2 reads SYGVKD. Trimming removed 3 bases from V and 7 bases from J, with 9 bases in between. The CDR3 sequence: CAISDRGGEKLFF. CDR3 DNA sequence: TGTGCCATCAGTGATAGGGGAGGTGAAAAACTGTTTTTT.

The genes are TRBV7-2 and TRBJ1-1; D not certain. This CDR3 is 14 amino acids long. Looked up from germline, CDR1 is SGHTA and CDR2 is FQGNSA. Trimming left V 1 base short and J 0 bases short, with 6 bases between. The CDR3 bases are TGTGCCAGCAGCTTAGACAGCATGAACACTGAAGCTTTCTTT. Amino acid sequence: CASSLDSMNTEAFF.

This chain links TRBV5-6 with TRBJ2-7; D uncertain. This CDR3 contains 14 residues. Trimming stripped 0 bases from V and 3 bases from J, with 10 bases between. Germline V lookup: CDR1 SGHDT, CDR2 YYEEEE. CDR3 sequence reads: CASSLANRGYEQYF. The CDR3 bases are TGTGCCAGCAGCTTGGCAAACCGCGGCTACGAGCAGTACTTC.

This chain joins TRBV7-2 and TRBJ2-1; possibly TRBD1 for D (5 bases). Trimming took 5 bases from V and 1 from J, leaving 15 bases between them. Germline loops: CDR1 SGHTA, CDR2 FQGNSA. The CDR3 length is 16 residues. The CDR3 coding sequence is TGTGCCAGCAGCATCGGACACTTACTTTCCTACAATGAGCAGTTCTTC. It translates to CASSIGHLLSYNEQFF.

V usage is TRBV14 and J usage is TRBJ2-7; 10 nucleotides match TRBD1. This CDR3 spans 14 amino acids. Germline loops: CDR1 SGHDN, CDR2 FVKESK. V trimming: 4 bases; J trimming: 6 bases; junction bases outside the gene matches: 6. The CDR3 protein is CASSLGQGFPEQYF. In DNA, the CDR3 is TGTGCCAGCAGCCTGGGACAGGGGTTCCCCGAGCAGTACTTC.

The chain couples TRBV29-1 to TRBJ2-1, with 11 positions matching TRBD2. The V gene's germline CDR1 is SQVTM and CDR2 ANQGSEA. The CDR3 is 15 residues long. The trim removed 6 bases at V and 1 base at J, leaving 5 bases unmatched. This CDR3 reads CSVPGTSGSYNEQFF. CDR3 DNA sequence: TGCAGCGTCCCCGGGACTAGCGGTTCCTACAATGAGCAGTTCTTC.

The sample holds a few counts of this clone. The chain carries TRBV13 and TRBJ1-4; D is unclear. CDR3 size: 13 residues. Per germline, CDR1 PRHDT and CDR2 FYEKMQ (reference sequence). V lost 9 bases and J 5 bases, leaving 13 bases between the germline ends. For the CDR3, the DNA is TGTGCCAGTTCCAGGTCCCTCAATGAAAAACTGTTTTTT. Its translation: CASSRSLNEKLFF.

V is TRBV7-9 and J is TRBJ2-2; D might be TRBD1 or TRBD2, each matching 5 bases. CDR1 is SEHNR, CDR2 FQNEAQ, per germline (reference sequence). This CDR3 comprises 15 residues. The V gene lost 4 bases and the J gene lost 1 base, with 10 bases spanning the gap. CDR3 sequence reads: CASSSGAGNTGELFF. CDR3 DNA sequence: TGTGCCAGCAGCTCTGGGGCGGGGAACACCGGGGAGCTGTTTTTT. Full variable domain (remainder filled in from reference TRBV7-9 and TRBJ2-2): DTGVSQNPRHKITKRGQNVTFRCDPISEHNRLYWYRQTLGQGPEFLTYFQNEAQLEKSRLLSDRFSAERPKGSFSTLEIQRTEQGDSAMYLCASSSGAGNTGELFFGEGSRLTVL.

CDR3 in DNA: TGTGCCAGTAGTCCTGGACTGCGGCGGTGGGCCCAGTACTTC. As protein: CASSPGLRRWAQYF. The chain recombines TRBV19 with TRBJ2-5, with D maybe TRBD2 (5 bases). With 5 bases removed from V and 9 bases from J, the gap between germline ends came to 19 bases. There are 14 residues in the CDR3. Germline V CDR1 and CDR2: LNHDA, SQIVND (reference sequence).

The chain combines TRBV13 with TRBJ1-6; perhaps TRBD1 as D (6 bases). CDR3 length equals 15 residues. V was pared by 3 bases and J by 3 bases, with 9 bases between. CDR1 and CDR2 from the germline V gene are PRHDT and FYEKMQ (reference sequence). CDR3 nucleotides: TGTGCCAGCAGCTTGAGGGGGGACTATAATTCACCCCTCCACTTT. Protein: CASSLRGDYNSPLHF.

The chain links TRBV7-6 to TRBJ1-1; 10 nucleotides align to TRBD1. V gave up 3 bases and J gave up 4 bases; unmatched junction bases: 2. The CDR3 is made up of 14 amino acids. CDR1 is SGHVS and CDR2 is FNYEAQ in the germline V gene. The CDR3 DNA reads TGTGCCAGCAGCTTTGGACAGGGGGGCACTGAAGCTTTCTTT. This codes for CASSFGQGGTEAFF.

DNA of the CDR3: TGTGCCAGCAGTGAACTAGGGACCTCCTCCTACGAGCAGTACTTC. Protein product: CASSELGTSSYEQYF. V is TRBV2 and J is TRBJ2-7; perhaps D is TRBD1 or TRBD2 (5 bases each). Trimming took 2 bases from V and 0 from J, leaving 11 bases between them. The CDR3 length is 15 residues. Looked up from germline, CDR1 is SNHLY and CDR2 is FYNNEI.

The CDR3: CASSPGTSQYF. In DNA form, the CDR3 reads TGTGCCAGCAGCCCCGGGACCTCGCAGTACTTC. This chain uses TRBV11-2 with TRBJ2-7; D may be TRBD1 or TRBD2 (5 bases each). The CDR3 is made up of 11 amino acids. Germline CDR1 and CDR2: SGHAT and FQNNGV. V was shortened by 5 bases and J by 9 bases, with 11 bases between the two germline ends.

The rearrangement uses TRBV6-1 and TRBJ1-5, with D uncertain. This CDR3 has 13 residues. The germline V and J ends were trimmed by 2 bases and 5 bases, with 7 bases remaining between them. Germline CDR1 reads MNHNS; CDR2 reads SASEGT. CDR3 bases: TGTGCCAGCAGTGAACAAGGGTATCAGCCCCAGCATTTT. It yields the protein CASSEQGYQPQHF.

The CDR3 sequence is CASSPLWDRGISRGYTF. The CDR3 region has the DNA TGTGCCAGCTCACCACTTTGGGACAGGGGGATATCTCGTGGCTACACCTTC. The J gene is TRBJ1-2, the V gene TRBV18, with TRBD1 identical over 11 bases. V gave up 1 base and J gave up 7 bases; unmatched junction bases: 11. Per the germline V gene, CDR1 is KGHSH and CDR2 is LQKENI. The CDR3 length is 17 residues.

The rearrangement uses TRBV4-1 and TRBJ2-4; 7 bases agree with TRBD2. Germline values: CDR1 MGHRA, CDR2 YSYEKL. This CDR3 spans 17 amino acids. J gave up 4 bases and V 1 base, and 10 bases lay outside the gene matches. CDR3: CASSQVSSGVEKNIQYF. In nucleotides, the CDR3 is TGCGCCAGCAGCCAAGTTTCCAGCGGGGTTGAGAAAAACATTCAGTACTTC.

The chain links TRBV6-6 to TRBJ2-1, with 10 nucleotides matching TRBD1. V was clipped by 6 bases and J by 6 bases; unmatched bases: 8. Germline assignment: CDR1 MNHNY and CDR2 SVGAGI (reference sequence). The CDR3 totals 15 residues. For the CDR3, the DNA is TGTGCCAGCAGCAACAGACAGGGGGCGCGCAATGAGCAGTTCTTC. Protein product: CASSNRQGARNEQFF.

This clone has a single count. The chain recombines TRBV5-1 with TRBJ2-2; TRBD2 matches at 8 bases. Trimming cost V 2 bases and J 5 bases; bases outside gene matches: 8. The CDR3 spans 16 residues. Germline V gives CDR1 SGHRS, CDR2 YFSETQ. The chain's CDR3 is CASSFGREVRTGELFF. The CDR3 bases are TGCGCCAGCAGCTTCGGGCGGGAGGTTAGAACCGGGGAGCTGTTTTTT.

The rearrangement joins TRBV2 to TRBJ1-6; D not certain. V lost 8 bases and J lost 5, with 10 bases in between. The length of the CDR3 is 13 residues. Looked up from germline, CDR1 is SNHLY and CDR2 is FYNNEI. This chain's CDR3 is CASQRSHNSPLHF. In DNA, the CDR3 is TGTGCCAGCCAAAGATCGCATAATTCACCCCTCCACTTT.

The sample holds a few counts of this clone. This chain connects TRBV6-1 to TRBJ1-3; tentatively, D is TRBD1 (6 bases). This CDR3 has 15 residues. Germline loops: CDR1 MNHNS, CDR2 SASEGT. The ends were cut back, 4 bases at V and 2 bases at J, with 12 bases in the middle. The CDR3 DNA reads as TGTGCCAGCAGTGCTAGGGGGATACCTGGAAACACCATATATTTT. As protein: CASSARGIPGNTIYF.